Detailed here is one TCR beta chain. The sample originates from a study of OX40 agonist ivuxolimab in advanced cancers. Turning to the study itself: The patients' treatment was ivuxolimab, an agonistic anti-OX40 (CD134) antibody. Patients got intravenous ivuxolimab at 0.01 to 10 mg/kg every 2 weeks. There were three patients with partial responses, one having hepatocellular carcinoma and two cutaneous melanoma.

Here immunoSEQ multiplex PCR was the method, and the copy in TCRdb shows in-frame clones only, minus some. The data show about 94,000 clones, with roughly 84% seen just once and 0.3% to 0.35% held by the top ten. CDR1 and CDR2 (germline): SGHNT, YYREEE (reference sequence). V was pared by 5 bases and J by 6 bases, with 19 bases of the junction left unmatched. This CDR3 contains 18 residues. The rearrangement joins TRBV5-4 to TRBJ1-2, with 10 bases aligning to TRBD1. The sample was CD4+ or CD8+ T cells sorted from blood, taken in a trial of the OX40 agonist ivuxolimab. This clonotype originated in an adult with an advanced solid tumor such as melanoma, head and neck, liver or kidney cancer. Here the CDR3 DNA reads TGTGCCAGCAGTCTACCGTCGGGACAGGGGCGATCGGCGAATGGCTACACCTTC. Protein sequence: CASSLPSGQGRSANGYTF.